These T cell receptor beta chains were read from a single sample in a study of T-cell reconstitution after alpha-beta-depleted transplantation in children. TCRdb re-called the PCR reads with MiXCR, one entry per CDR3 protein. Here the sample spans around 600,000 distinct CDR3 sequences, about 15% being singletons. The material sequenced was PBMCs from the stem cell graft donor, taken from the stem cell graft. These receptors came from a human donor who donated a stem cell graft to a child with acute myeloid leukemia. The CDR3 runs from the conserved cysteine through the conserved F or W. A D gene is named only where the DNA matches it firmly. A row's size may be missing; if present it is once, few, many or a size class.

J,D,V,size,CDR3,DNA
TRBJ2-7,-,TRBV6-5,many,CASSYSQGTHEQYF,TGTGCCAGCAGTTACTCCCAGGGAACCCACGAGCAGTACTTC
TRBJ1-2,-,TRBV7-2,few,CASSNRRVRYGYTF,TGTGCCAGCAGCAACCGCCGGGTTCGGTATGGCTACACCTTC
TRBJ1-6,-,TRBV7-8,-,CASSLAPDSDYNSPLHF,TGTGCCAGCAGCTTAGCTCCTGACAGTGACTATAATTCACCCCTCCACTTT
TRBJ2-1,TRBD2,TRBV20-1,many,CSAFFGGGNEQFF,TGCAGTGCTTTTTTCGGGGGGGGCAATGAGCAGTTCTTC
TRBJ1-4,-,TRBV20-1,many,CSARHALTNEKLFF,TGCAGTGCTAGGCACGCCTTAACGAATGAAAAACTGTTTTTT
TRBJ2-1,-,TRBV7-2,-,CASSFEGSPFNEQFF,TGTGCCAGCAGCTTTGAAGGCTCCCCCTTTAATGAGCAGTTCTTC
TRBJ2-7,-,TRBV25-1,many,CASSSQDSSYEQYF,TGTGCCAGTAGTTCCCAGGACAGCTCCTACGAGCAGTACTTC
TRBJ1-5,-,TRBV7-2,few,CASSLDHSNQPQHF,TGTGCCAGCAGCTTAGATCATAGCAATCAGCCCCAGCATTTT
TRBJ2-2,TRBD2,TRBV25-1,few,CASSGQEEGGTGELFF,TGTGCCAGCAGTGGCCAGGAGGAGGGAGGGACCGGGGAGCTGTTTTTT
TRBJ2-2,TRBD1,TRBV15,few,CATSTGQGVTGELFF,TGTGCCACCAGCACGGGACAGGGGGTCACCGGGGAGCTGTTTTTT
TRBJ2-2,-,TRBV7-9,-,CASSVRDGEPFF,TGTGCCAGCAGCGTCAGGGACGGGGAGCCGTTTTTT